This entry lists 17 T cell receptor beta chains sequenced from one sample in a study of OX40 agonist ivuxolimab in advanced cancers. TCRdb's table, derived via immunoSEQ multiplex PCR, lists solely in-frame clones and lacks some. The sample gives around 52,000 clones, about 83% of which show up once; 3% to 3.5% is in the top ten. This specimen consisted of CD4+ or CD8+ T cells sorted from blood, obtained in a trial of the OX40 agonist ivuxolimab. The receptors here all came from an adult with an advanced solid tumor such as melanoma, head and neck, liver or kidney cancer.

On this clone itself: This specimen includes other DNA sequences encoding the same CDR3. The gene calls are TRBV29-1 and TRBJ2-3; D gene ambiguous. V was cut by 3 bases and J by 0 bases, with 7 bases left in between. The CDR3 totals 13 residues. Germline V gene lookup returns CDR1 SQVTM and CDR2 ANQGSEA. In DNA form, the CDR3 reads TGCAGCGTTGAGCCCGGGAGCACAGATACGCAGTATTTT. Residues: CSVEPGSTDTQYF.

The genes are TRBV7-2 and TRBJ1-6; D is possibly TRBD1 (6 bases). This CDR3 is built from 14 residues. In germline, CDR1 is SGHTA, CDR2 FQGNSA. V was trimmed by 1 base and J by 10 bases, leaving 11 bases between them. CDR3 residues: CASSLVGARSPLHF. CDR3 nucleotide sequence: TGTGCCAGCAGCTTAGTGGGGGCCCGGTCACCCCTCCACTTT.

The V call is TRBV6-6, the J call TRBJ1-5; possibly TRBD1 for D (6 bases). Trimming took 6 bases from V and 4 from J, leaving 13 bases between them. The germline V gene has CDR1 MNHNY and CDR2 SVGAGI (reference sequence). The CDR3 is 14 residues long. The CDR3 DNA is TGTGCCAGCAGCCGCCGGGACACTAATCAGCCCCAGCATTTT. It is translated as CASSRRDTNQPQHF.

V is TRBV5-1 and J is TRBJ1-2; unclear D gene. Germline V lookup: CDR1 SGHRS, CDR2 YFSETQ. The V end was cut by 1 base, the J end by 5 bases, with 9 bases between. The CDR3 extends over 13 amino acids. CDR3 sequence (DNA): TGCGCCAGCAGCTTGCGGTTAGGGTATGGCTACACCTTC. This sequence encodes CASSLRLGYGYTF. Looking up the rest from reference TRBV5-1 and TRBJ1-2 gives the full variable domain: KAGVTQTPRYLIKTRGQQVTLSCSPISGHRSVSWYQQTPGQGLQFLFEYFSETQRNKGNFPGRFSGRQFSNSRSEMNVSTLELGDSALYLCASSLRLGYGYTFGSGTRLTVV.

This clone was seen only a few times. V gene TRBV10-3 combines with J gene TRBJ2-7; 7 bases agree with TRBD2. Germline loops: CDR1 ENHRY, CDR2 SYGVKD. The CDR3 contains 15 residues. J was trimmed by 4 bases and V by 7 bases; bases with no gene match: 13. The CDR3 nucleotides read TGTGCCATCACCATCAAGCGGGATCCCTCTTACGAGCAGTACTTC. It codes for CAITIKRDPSYEQYF.

This chain links TRBV28 with TRBJ2-7, with D possibly being TRBD2 (6 bases). Trimming shortened V by 6 bases and J by 7 bases, and 13 bases separated the two germline ends. The CDR3 covers 12 residues. Germline CDR1 MDHEN, CDR2 SYDVKM. In nucleotides, the CDR3 is TGTGCCAGCAGACTAGCTCATGGAGAGCAGTACTTC. This sequence encodes CASRLAHGEQYF.

The chain has TRBV7-8 and TRBJ1-2; D uncertain. The CDR3 has 15 residues. Germline loops: CDR1 SGHVS, CDR2 FQNEAQ. Trimming pared 5 bases from V and 2 bases from J, leaving 15 bases between. CDR3 coding DNA: TGTGCCAGCAGCCTAAATAACAGAGGGAACTATGGCTACACCTTC. It encodes CASSLNNRGNYGYTF.

The chain has TRBV2 and TRBJ2-5, with 7 positions matching TRBD1. Germline V gene data show CDR1 as SNHLY and CDR2 as FYNNEI. V shed 10 bases and J 5 bases; nucleotides not matched to a gene: 10. There are 13 residues in the CDR3. The CDR3: CATTGQVGETQYF. Here the CDR3 DNA reads TGTGCCACAACCGGACAGGTCGGGGAGACCCAGTACTTC. Full variable domain (outside the CDR3, taken from reference TRBV2 and TRBJ2-5): EPEVTQTPSHQVTQMGQEVILRCVPISNHLYFYWYRQILGQKVEFLVSFYNNEISEKSEIFDDQFSVERPDGSNFTLKIRSTKLEDSAMYFCATTGQVGETQYFGPGTRLLVL.

Only a few counts were recorded for this clone. The rearrangement joins TRBV28 to TRBJ1-2, with 9 positions matching TRBD1. CDR1 is MDHEN, CDR2 SYDVKM, per germline. V shed 5 bases and J 6 bases; nucleotides not matched to a gene: 4. The CDR3 spans 13 residues. As DNA, the CDR3 is TGTGCCAGCAGTGGGGACAGGGCCAATGGCTACACCTTC. Amino acids: CASSGDRANGYTF.

This clone appeared a few times. The chain combines TRBV10-3 with TRBJ1-1; D uncertain. The germline gives CDR1 ENHRY, CDR2 SYGVKD. The germline V and J ends were trimmed by 8 bases and 1 base, with 8 bases remaining between them. The CDR3 extends over 12 amino acids. The CDR3 sequence: CAISSTNTEAFF. The CDR3 nucleotides read TGTGCCATCTCTTCAACGAACACTGAAGCTTTCTTT.

The chain recombines TRBV6-6 with TRBJ1-5; perhaps TRBD1 as D (6 bases). Per germline, CDR1 MNHNY and CDR2 SVGAGI (reference sequence). The CDR3 is 13 amino acids. V shed 6 bases and J shed 7 bases, with 13 bases lying between them. The CDR3 DNA reads TGTGCCAGCAGGGGGGGTCAGGGGCAGCCCCAGCATTTT. Its protein product is CASRGGQGQPQHF.

The rearrangement uses TRBV18 and TRBJ1-1, with 8 bases matching TRBD1. The CDR3 is 14 residues long. Germline V gives CDR1 KGHSH, CDR2 LQKENI. Trimming took 3 bases from V and 6 from J; bases not matched to a gene: 6. The CDR3 region is CASSPTDRAPEAFF. The CDR3 coding sequence is TGTGCCAGCTCACCCACGGACAGGGCTCCTGAAGCTTTCTTT.

The chain has TRBV6-6 and TRBJ2-3; possible D gene TRBD2, 5 bases. Germline V gives CDR1 MNHNY, CDR2 SVGAGI (reference sequence). V lost 0 bases to trimming and J lost 0 bases, with 10 bases between them. The CDR3 covers 16 residues. CDR3 in DNA: TGTGCCAGCAGTTACTCGAGGCAGCGGAGCACAGATACGCAGTATTTT. Translating it yields CASSYSRQRSTDTQYF.

This sequence joins TRBV19 and TRBJ2-2, with unresolved D. V lost 5 bases, J lost 6 bases, and 7 bases lay in between. Germline V gives CDR1 LNHDA, CDR2 SQIVND (reference sequence). CDR3 length: 12 residues. The CDR3 region is CASSQWAGELFF. The CDR3 DNA reads as TGTGCCAGTAGTCAGTGGGCCGGGGAGCTGTTTTTT. Drawing the rest from reference TRBV19 and TRBJ2-2, the complete variable domain is DGGITQSPKYLFRKEGQNVTLSCEQNLNHDAMYWYRQDPGQGLRLIYYSQIVNDFQKGDIAEGYSVSREKKESFPLTVTSAQKNPTAFYLCASSQWAGELFFGEGSRLTVL.

This rearrangement joins TRBV6-5 to TRBJ2-7; tentative D call: TRBD2 (7 bases). V was clipped by 5 bases and J by 2 bases, with 16 bases between them. CDR1 and CDR2 from the germline V gene are MNHEY and SVGAGI. This CDR3 spans 15 amino acids. CDR3 coding DNA: TGTGCCAGCAGTCGGGGGGCGGGAGTCGCCTACGAGCAGTACTTC. Translation gives CASSRGAGVAYEQYF.

The rearrangement joins TRBV4-1 to TRBJ2-6; D is possibly TRBD1 (5 bases). The CDR3 covers 15 residues. V was pared by 6 bases and J by 1 base, with 10 bases between. Germline-derived CDR1 and CDR2 are MGHRA and YSYEKL. The CDR3 bases are TGCGCCAGCAGTTTTACAGGTTCTGGGGCCAACGTCCTGACTTTC. Translating it yields CASSFTGSGANVLTF.

The chain employs TRBV7-2 and TRBJ2-3; a possible D gene is TRBD2 (5 bases). Trimming left V 5 bases short and J 6 bases short, with 15 bases between. This CDR3 is 14 amino acids long. Germline CDR1 SGHTA, CDR2 FQGNSA. CDR3 DNA: TGTGCCAGCAGCCGCGGGCCTCTGGGGGATACGCAGTATTTT. Translation: CASSRGPLGDTQYF.